This entry is about one TCR beta chain. Its antigen is undetermined. The same CDR3 arises from other DNA sequences in this sample as well. The sample originates from a study of shared clonotypes between healthy human individuals. Broader study findings: Sampling covered blood only; tissue repertoires likely differ.

The CDR3 consists of 15 residues. CDR1 is SGHRS and CDR2 is YFSETQ in the germline V gene. Trimming at V came to 4 bases and at J to 4 bases, leaving 5 bases not matched to a gene. The assay was immunoSEQ multiplex PCR, and TCRdb's table has in-frame clones only and misses some. The table lists some 2,400,000 clones, approximately 94% of them singletons. The V and J genes are TRBV5-1 and TRBJ2-1; 10 bases are shared with TRBD1. The clonotype was recovered from a man between 18 and 35 years old in good health. Sequences were obtained from naive CD4+ T cells sorted from blood. Documented subset: CD45RA+ positively selected. The CDR3 bases are TGCGCCAGCAGCCCGGGACAGGGGTCTTACAATGAGCAGTTCTTC. Translating it yields CASSPGQGSYNEQFF. Full variable domain (missing parts from reference TRBV5-1 and TRBJ2-1): KAGVTQTPRYLIKTRGQQVTLSCSPISGHRSVSWYQQTPGQGLQFLFEYFSETQRNKGNFPGRFSGRQFSNSRSEMNVSTLELGDSALYLCASSPGQGSYNEQFFGPGTRLTVL.